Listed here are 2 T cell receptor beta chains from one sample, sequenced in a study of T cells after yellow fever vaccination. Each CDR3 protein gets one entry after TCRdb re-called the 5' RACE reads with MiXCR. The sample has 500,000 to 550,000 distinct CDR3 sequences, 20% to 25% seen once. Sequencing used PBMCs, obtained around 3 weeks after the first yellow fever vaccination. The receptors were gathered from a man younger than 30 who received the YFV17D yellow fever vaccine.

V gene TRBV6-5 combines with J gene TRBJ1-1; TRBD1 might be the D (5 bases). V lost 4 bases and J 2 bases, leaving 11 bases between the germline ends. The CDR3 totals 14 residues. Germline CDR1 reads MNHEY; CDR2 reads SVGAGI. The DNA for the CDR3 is TGTGCCAGCAGTTCCTGGGGGTACAACACTGAAGCTTTCTTT. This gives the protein CASSSWGYNTEAFF.

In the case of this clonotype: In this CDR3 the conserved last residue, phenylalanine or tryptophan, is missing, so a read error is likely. The CDR3 here is CAKTGGFSYNEQFY. The CDR3 DNA is TGTGCCAAAACAGGGGGCTTCTCCTACAATGAGCAGTTCTAC. This chain connects TRBV25-1 to TRBJ2-1; 9 nucleotides line up with TRBD1. With V trimmed by 10 bases and J by 0 bases, 4 bases remained unmatched. Germline CDR1 reads MGHDK; CDR2 reads SYGVNS. The CDR3 has 14 residues.